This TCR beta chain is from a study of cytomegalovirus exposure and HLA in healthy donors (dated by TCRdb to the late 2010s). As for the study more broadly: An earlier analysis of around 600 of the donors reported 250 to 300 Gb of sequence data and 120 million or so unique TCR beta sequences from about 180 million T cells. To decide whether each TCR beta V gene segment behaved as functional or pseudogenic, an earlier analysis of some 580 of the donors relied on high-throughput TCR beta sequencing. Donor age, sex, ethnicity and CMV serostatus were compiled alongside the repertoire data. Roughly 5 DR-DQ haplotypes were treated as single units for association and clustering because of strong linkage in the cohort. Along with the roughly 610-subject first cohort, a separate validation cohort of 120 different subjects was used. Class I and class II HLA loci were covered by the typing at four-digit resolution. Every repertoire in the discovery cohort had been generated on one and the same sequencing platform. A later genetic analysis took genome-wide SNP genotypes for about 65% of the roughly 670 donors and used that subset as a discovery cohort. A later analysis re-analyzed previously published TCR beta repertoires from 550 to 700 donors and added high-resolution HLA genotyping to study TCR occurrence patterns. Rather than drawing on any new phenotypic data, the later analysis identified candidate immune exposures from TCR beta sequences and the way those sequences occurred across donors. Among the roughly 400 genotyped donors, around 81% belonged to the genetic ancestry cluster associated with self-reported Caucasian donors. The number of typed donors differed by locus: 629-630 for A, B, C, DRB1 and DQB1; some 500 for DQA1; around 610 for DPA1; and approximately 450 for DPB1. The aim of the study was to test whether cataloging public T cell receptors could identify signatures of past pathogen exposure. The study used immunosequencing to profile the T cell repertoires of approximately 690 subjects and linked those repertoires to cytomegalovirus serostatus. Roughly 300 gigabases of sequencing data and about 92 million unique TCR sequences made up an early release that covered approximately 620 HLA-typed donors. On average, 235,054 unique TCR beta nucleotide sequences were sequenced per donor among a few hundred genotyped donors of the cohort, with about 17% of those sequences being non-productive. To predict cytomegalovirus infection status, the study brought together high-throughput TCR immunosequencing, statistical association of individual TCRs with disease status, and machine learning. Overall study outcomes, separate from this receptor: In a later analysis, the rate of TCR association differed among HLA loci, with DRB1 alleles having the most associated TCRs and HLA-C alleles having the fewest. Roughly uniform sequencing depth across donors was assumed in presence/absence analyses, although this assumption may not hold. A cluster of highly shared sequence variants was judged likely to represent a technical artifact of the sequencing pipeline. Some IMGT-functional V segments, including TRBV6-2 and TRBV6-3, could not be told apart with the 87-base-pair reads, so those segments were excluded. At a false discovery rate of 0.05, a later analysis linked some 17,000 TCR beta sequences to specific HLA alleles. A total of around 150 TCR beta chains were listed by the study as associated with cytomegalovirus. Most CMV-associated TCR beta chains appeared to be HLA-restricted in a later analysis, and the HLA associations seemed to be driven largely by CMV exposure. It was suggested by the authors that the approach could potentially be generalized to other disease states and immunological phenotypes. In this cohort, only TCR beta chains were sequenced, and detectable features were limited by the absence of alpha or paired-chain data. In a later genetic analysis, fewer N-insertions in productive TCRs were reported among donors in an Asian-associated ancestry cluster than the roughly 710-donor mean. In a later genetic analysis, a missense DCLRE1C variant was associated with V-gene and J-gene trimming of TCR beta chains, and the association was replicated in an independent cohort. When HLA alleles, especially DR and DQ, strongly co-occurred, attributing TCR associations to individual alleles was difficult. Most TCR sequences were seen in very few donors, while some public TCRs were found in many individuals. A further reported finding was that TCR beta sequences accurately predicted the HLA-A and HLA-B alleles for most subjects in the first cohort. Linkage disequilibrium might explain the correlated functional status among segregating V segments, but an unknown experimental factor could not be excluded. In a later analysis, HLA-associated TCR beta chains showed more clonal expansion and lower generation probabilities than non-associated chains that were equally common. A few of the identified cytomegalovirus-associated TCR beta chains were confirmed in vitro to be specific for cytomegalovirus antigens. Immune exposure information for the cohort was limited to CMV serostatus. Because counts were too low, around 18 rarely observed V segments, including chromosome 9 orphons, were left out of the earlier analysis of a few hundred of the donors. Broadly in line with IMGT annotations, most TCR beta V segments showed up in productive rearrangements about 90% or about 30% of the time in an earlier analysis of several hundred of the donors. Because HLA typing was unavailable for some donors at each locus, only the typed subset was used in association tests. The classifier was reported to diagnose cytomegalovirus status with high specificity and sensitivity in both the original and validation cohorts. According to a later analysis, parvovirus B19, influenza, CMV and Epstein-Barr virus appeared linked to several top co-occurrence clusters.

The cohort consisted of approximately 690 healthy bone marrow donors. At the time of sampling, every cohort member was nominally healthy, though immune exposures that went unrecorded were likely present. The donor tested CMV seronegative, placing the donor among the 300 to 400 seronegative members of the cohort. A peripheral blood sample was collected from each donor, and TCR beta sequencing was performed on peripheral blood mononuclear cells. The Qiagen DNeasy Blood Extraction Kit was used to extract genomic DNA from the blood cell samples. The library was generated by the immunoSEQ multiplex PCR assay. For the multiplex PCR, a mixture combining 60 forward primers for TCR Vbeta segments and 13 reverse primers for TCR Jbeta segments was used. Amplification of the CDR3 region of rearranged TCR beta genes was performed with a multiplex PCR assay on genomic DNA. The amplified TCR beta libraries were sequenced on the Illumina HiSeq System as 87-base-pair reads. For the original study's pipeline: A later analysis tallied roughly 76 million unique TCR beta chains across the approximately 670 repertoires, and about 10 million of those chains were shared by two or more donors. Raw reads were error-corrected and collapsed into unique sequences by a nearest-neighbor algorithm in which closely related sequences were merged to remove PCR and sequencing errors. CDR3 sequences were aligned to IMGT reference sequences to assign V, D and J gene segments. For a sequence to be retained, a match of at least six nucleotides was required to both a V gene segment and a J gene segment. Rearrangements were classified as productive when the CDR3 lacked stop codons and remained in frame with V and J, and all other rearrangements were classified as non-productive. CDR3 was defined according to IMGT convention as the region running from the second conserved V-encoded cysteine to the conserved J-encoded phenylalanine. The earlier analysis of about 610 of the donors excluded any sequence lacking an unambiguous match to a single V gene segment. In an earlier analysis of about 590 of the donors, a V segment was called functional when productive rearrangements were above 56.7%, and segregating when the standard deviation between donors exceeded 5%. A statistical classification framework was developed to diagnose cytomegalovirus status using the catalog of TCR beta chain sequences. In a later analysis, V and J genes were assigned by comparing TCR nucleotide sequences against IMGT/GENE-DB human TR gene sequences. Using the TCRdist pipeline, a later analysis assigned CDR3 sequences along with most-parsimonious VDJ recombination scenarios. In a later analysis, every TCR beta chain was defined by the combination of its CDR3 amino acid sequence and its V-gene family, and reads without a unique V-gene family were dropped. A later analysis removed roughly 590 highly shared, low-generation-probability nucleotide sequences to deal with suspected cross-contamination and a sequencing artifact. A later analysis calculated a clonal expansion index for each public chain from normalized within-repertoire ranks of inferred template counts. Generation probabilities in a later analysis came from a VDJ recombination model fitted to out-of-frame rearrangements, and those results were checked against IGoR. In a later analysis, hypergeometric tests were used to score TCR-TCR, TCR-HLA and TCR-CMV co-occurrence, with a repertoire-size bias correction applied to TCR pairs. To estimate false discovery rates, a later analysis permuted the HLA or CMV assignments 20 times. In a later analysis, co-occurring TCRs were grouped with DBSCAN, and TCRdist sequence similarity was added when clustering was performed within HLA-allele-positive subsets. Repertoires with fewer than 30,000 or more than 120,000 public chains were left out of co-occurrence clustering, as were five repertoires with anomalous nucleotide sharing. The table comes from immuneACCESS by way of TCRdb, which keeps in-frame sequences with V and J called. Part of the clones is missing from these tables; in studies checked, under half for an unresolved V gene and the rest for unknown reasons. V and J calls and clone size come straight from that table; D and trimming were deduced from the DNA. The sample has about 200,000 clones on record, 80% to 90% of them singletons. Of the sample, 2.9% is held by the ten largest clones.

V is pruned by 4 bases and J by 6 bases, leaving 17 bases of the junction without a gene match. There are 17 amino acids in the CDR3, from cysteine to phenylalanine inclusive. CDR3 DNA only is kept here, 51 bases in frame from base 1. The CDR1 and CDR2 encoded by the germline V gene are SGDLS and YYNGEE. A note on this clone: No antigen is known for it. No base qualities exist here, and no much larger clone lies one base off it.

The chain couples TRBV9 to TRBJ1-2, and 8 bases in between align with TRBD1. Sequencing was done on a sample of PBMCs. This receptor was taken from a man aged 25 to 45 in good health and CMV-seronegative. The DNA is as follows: TGTGCCAGCAGCCCCCGGACAGGGAGGGGGGCCTCCGATGGCTACACCTTC. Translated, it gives CASSPRTGRGASDGYTF.